The 8 T cell receptor beta chains below all came from one sample that was sequenced in a study of cytomegalovirus exposure and HLA in healthy donors (dated by TCRdb to about 2017). The library came from the immunoSEQ multiplex PCR assay. The multiplex PCR relied on a mix of 60 forward primers for TCR Vbeta segments and 13 reverse primers for TCR Jbeta segments. Here the immuneACCESS table is served through TCRdb, limited to in-frame sequences with V and J called. Missing clones are a known gap in these copies; in checked studies unresolved V genes cover under half, and the rest lacks a known reason. This sample is represented by tens of thousands of clones; 75% of them were singletons. The ten largest clones take up 12% of the sample. Sequencing used PBMCs. Receptors were obtained from a man between 65 and 80 years old in good health and CMV-seronegative.

On this clone itself: Other DNA sequences within the sample encode an identical CDR3. V gene TRBV5-1 combines with J gene TRBJ1-1; D is possibly TRBD1 (5 bases). Trimming took 2 bases from V and 5 from J, leaving 10 bases between them. This CDR3 has 13 residues. CDR1 and CDR2 from the germline V gene are SGHRS and YFSETQ. CDR3 bases: TGCGCCAGCAGCTTCGGGGGAGGGACTGAAGCTTTCTTT. As protein: CASSFGGGTEAFF.

J is TRBJ2-1 and V is TRBV10-1; no clear D gene. CDR3 length: 12 amino acids. Germline-derived CDR1 and CDR2 are WNHNN and SYGVQD (reference sequence). The V gene lost 8 bases and the J gene lost 5 bases, with 10 bases spanning the gap. CDR3 sequence: CASPSPNNEQFF. In DNA, the CDR3 is TGCGCCAGCCCGAGCCCCAACAATGAGCAGTTCTTC.

CDR3 in DNA: TGTGCCAGCATCTCTACCGGGACTAGCGGGAGAGGGAACTACGAGCAGTACTTC. Its translation: CASISTGTSGRGNYEQYF. The chain joins TRBV7-9 to TRBJ2-7; TRBD2 agrees at 14 bases. Losses at the gene ends were 7 bases for V and 3 bases for J; bases not matched to a gene: 14. Germline V lookup: CDR1 SEHNR, CDR2 FQNEAQ (reference sequence). The CDR3 loop spans 18 amino acids.

This clone was detected once. Within the sample, other DNA sequences also encode this same CDR3. The V and J genes are TRBV4-3 and TRBJ1-3; a possible D gene is TRBD1 (5 bases). The germline V gene has CDR1 LGHNA and CDR2 YSLEER. V lost 1 base and J lost 0, with 13 bases in between. There are 17 residues in the CDR3. The CDR3 bases are TGCGCCAGCAGCCAAGCCGAATTCAGGGTCTCTGGAAACACCATATATTTT. Translated, it gives CASSQAEFRVSGNTIYF.

The chain recombines TRBV30 with TRBJ2-3, with D perhaps matching TRBD1 (6 bases). Germline V CDR1 and CDR2: GTSNPN, SVGIG (reference sequence). The CDR3 covers 14 residues. V lost 2 bases, J lost 5 bases, and 14 bases lay in between. The chain's CDR3 is CAWSHRAVRDTQYF. The CDR3 nucleotides are TGTGCCTGGAGTCACAGGGCGGTGAGAGATACGCAGTATTTT.

The rearrangement links TRBV18 to TRBJ2-1, with D possibly being TRBD1 (6 bases). From germline, CDR1 is KGHSH and CDR2 LQKENI. This CDR3 region has 15 residues. Trimming left V 2 bases short and J 4 bases short, with 12 bases between. The CDR3: CASSPSRGSYNEQFF. CDR3 nucleotides: TGTGCCAGCTCACCATCCAGGGGCTCTTACAATGAGCAGTTCTTC. Variable domain in full (rest from reference TRBV18 and TRBJ2-1): NAGVMQNPRHLVRRRGQEARLRCSPMKGHSHVYWYRQLPEEGLKFMVYLQKENIIDESGMPKERFSAEFPKEGPSILRIQQVVRGDSAAYFCASSPSRGSYNEQFFGPGTRLTVL.

V and J are TRBV18 and TRBJ1-1; 9 bases line up with TRBD1. Germline CDR1 is KGHSH and CDR2 is LQKENI. This CDR3 comprises 16 residues. Trimming at V came to 2 bases and at J to 5 bases, leaving 9 bases not matched to a gene. This CDR3 reads CASSPRTGAAQTEAFF. In nucleotides, the CDR3 is TGTGCCAGCTCACCAAGGACAGGGGCCGCCCAGACTGAAGCTTTCTTT. Looking up the rest from reference TRBV18 and TRBJ1-1 gives the full variable domain: NAGVMQNPRHLVRRRGQEARLRCSPMKGHSHVYWYRQLPEEGLKFMVYLQKENIIDESGMPKERFSAEFPKEGPSILRIQQVVRGDSAAYFCASSPRTGAAQTEAFFGQGTRLTVV.

CDR3 amino acids: CASSPVGDSNQPQHF. The CDR3 bases are TGTGCCAGCAGCCCCGTCGGGGATAGCAATCAGCCCCAGCATTTT. V gene TRBV7-9 combines with J gene TRBJ1-5; D is unclear. The V gene's germline CDR1 is SEHNR and CDR2 FQNEAQ (reference sequence). The ends were cut back, 5 bases at V and 0 bases at J, with 11 bases in the middle. This CDR3 is 15 amino acids long.